Each of the 3 T cell receptor beta chains below was sequenced from the same sample in a study of CD8 T cells in Susac syndrome. RNA in amounts of 0.5 to 1 ug was reverse transcribed with random hexamers. TCRdb re-analysed the immunoSEQ multiplex PCR reads in MiXCR, keeping a single row per CDR3 protein. The table lists more than 70,000 distinct CDR3 sequences, 90% to 95% of them singletons. The sample was CD8+ T cells from PBMCs. These receptors came from a human donor with multiple sclerosis.

The chain links TRBV12-3 or TRBV12-4 to TRBJ2-5; D may be TRBD2 (6 bases). The CDR3 is 14 amino acids. Trimming stripped 3 bases from V and 0 bases from J, with 8 bases between. The DNA for the CDR3 is TGTGCCAGCAGTTTCGGAGGGTACCAAGAGACCCAGTACTTC. This sequence encodes CASSFGGYQETQYF.

This chain connects TRBV3-1 to TRBJ2-3; D possibly corresponds to TRBD2 (6 bases). The CDR3 extends over 16 amino acids. Germline CDR1 and CDR2: LGHDT and YNNKEL (reference sequence). V lost 3 bases and J 1 base, leaving 14 bases between the germline ends. The CDR3 region is CASSQYGGTGTDTQYF. CDR3 nucleotide sequence: TGTGCCAGCAGCCAGTATGGGGGGACTGGCACAGATACGCAGTATTTT.

This clonotype occurred a few times. The chain couples TRBV11-2 to TRBJ2-1; D might be TRBD1 or TRBD2, each matching 5 bases. Germline V gene sequence: CDR1 SGHAT, CDR2 FQNNGV. The V end lost 3 bases, the J end lost 0 bases, and 9 bases lay between the germline ends. The CDR3 is 15 residues long. The CDR3, as DNA: TGTGCCAGCAGCTTGGGGACGGGCTCCTACAATGAGCAGTTCTTC. This codes for CASSLGTGSYNEQFF. Complete variable domain (other parts from reference TRBV11-2 and TRBJ2-1): EAGVAQSPRYKIIEKRQSVAFWCNPISGHATLYWYQQILGQGPKLLIQFQNNGVVDDSQLPKDRFSAERLKGVDSTLKIQPAKLEDSAVYLCASSLGTGSYNEQFFGPGTRLTVL.